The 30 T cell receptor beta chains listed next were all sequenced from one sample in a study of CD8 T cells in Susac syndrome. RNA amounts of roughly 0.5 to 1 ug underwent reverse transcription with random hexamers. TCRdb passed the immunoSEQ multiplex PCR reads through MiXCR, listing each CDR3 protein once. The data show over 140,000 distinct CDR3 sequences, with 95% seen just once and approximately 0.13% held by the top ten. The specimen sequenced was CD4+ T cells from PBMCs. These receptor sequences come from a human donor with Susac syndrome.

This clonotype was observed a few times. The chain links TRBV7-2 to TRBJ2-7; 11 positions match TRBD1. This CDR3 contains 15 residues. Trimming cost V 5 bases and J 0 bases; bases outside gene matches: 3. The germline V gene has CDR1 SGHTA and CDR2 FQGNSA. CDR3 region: CASSRDRGSSYEQYF. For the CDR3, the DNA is TGTGCCAGCAGCCGGGACAGGGGGAGCTCCTACGAGCAGTACTTC.

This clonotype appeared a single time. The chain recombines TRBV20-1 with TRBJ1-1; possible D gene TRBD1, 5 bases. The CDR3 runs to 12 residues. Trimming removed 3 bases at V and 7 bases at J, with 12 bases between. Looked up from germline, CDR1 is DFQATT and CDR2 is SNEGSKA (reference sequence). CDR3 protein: CSASSGRSEAFF. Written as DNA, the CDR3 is TGCAGTGCTAGTTCGGGGCGGAGTGAAGCTTTCTTT.

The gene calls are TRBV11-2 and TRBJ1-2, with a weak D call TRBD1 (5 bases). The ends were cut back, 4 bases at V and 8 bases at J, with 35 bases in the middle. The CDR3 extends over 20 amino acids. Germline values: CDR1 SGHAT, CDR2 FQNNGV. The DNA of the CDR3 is TGTGCCAGCAGCTCCCGTCCGCTGTACGACGGGACCGCTGTAATACGGGGCTACACCTTC. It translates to CASSSRPLYDGTAVIRGYTF.

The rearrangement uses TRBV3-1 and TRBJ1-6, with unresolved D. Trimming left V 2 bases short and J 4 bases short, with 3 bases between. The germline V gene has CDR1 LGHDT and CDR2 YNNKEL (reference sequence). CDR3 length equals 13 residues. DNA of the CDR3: TGTGCCAGCAGCCAACAGTATAATTCACCCCTCCACTTT. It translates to CASSQQYNSPLHF.

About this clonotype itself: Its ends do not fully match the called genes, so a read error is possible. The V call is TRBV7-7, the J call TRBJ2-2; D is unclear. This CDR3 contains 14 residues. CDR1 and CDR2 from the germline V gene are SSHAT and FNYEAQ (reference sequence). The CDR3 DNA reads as TGTGCTAGCAGCTTAGTCGCGAACACCGGGGAGCTGTTTTTT. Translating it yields CASSLVANTGELFF. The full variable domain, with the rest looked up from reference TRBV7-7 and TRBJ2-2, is GAGVSQSPRYKVTKRGQDVTLRCDPISSHATLYWYQQALGQGPEFLTYFNYEAQPDKSGLPSDRFSAERPEGSISTLTIQRTEQRDSAMYRCASSLVANTGELFFGEGSRLTVL.

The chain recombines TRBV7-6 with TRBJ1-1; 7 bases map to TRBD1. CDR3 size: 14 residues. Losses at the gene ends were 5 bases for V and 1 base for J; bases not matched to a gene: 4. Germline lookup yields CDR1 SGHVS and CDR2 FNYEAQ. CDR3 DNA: TGTGCCAGCAGCGGATGGGACAGGAACACTGAAGCTTTCTTT. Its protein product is CASSGWDRNTEAFF.

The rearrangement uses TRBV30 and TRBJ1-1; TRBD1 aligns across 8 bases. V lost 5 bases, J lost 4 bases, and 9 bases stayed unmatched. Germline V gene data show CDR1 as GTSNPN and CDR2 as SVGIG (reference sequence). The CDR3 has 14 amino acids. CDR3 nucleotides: TGTGCCTGGGACCGAGACAGGGGACTCACTGAAGCTTTCTTT. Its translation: CAWDRDRGLTEAFF.

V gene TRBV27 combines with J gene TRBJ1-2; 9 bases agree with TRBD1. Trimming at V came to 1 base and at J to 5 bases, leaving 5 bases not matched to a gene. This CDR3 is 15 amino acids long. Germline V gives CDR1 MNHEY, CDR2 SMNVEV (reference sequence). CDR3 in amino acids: CASSLYGTGMYGYTF. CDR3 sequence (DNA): TGTGCCAGCAGTTTATACGGGACAGGGATGTATGGCTACACCTTC.

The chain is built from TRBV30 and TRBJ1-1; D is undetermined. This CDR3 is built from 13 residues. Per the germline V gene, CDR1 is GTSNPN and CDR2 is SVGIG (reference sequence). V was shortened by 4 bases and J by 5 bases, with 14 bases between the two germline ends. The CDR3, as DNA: TGTGCCTGGACGGCGGGTTTACGGACTGAAGCTTTCTTT. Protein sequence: CAWTAGLRTEAFF. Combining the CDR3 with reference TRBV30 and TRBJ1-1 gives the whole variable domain SQTIHQWPATLVQPVGSPLSLECTVEGTSNPNLYWYRQAAGRGLQLLFYSVGIGQISSEVPQNLSASRPQDRQFILSSKKLLLSDSGFYLCAWTAGLRTEAFFGQGTRLTVV.

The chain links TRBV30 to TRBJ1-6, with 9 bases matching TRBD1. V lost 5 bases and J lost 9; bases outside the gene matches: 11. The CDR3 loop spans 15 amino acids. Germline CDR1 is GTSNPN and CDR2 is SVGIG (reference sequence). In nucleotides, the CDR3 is TGTGCCTGGGCCGGACAGGGGAGGATGGTTTCACCCCTCCACTTT. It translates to CAWAGQGRMVSPLHF.

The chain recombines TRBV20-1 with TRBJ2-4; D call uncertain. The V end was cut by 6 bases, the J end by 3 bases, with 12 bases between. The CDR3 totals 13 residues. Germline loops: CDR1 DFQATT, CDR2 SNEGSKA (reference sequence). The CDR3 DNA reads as TGCAGTGCCGGAGCTGGGAACAAAAACATTCAGTACTTC. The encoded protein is CSAGAGNKNIQYF.

In DNA, the CDR3 is TGCGCCAGCAGCCAAGGGCTCCTAGCGGGAGGTTTAGGTCTCGAGCAGTACTTC. This gives the protein CASSQGLLAGGLGLEQYF. The chain employs TRBV4-1 and TRBJ2-7, with TRBD2 identical over 11 bases. The CDR3 has 18 residues. Germline V CDR1 and CDR2: MGHRA, YSYEKL. Trimming took 1 base from V and 6 from J; bases not matched to a gene: 14.

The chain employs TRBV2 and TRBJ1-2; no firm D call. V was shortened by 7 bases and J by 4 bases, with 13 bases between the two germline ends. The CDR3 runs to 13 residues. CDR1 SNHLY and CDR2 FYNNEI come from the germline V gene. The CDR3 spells CASKEDRRYGYTF. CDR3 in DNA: TGTGCCAGCAAGGAGGATCGCCGCTATGGCTACACCTTC. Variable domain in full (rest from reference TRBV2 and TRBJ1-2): EPEVTQTPSHQVTQMGQEVILRCVPISNHLYFYWYRQILGQKVEFLVSFYNNEISEKSEIFDDQFSVERPDGSNFTLKIRSTKLEDSAMYFCASKEDRRYGYTFGSGTRLTVV.

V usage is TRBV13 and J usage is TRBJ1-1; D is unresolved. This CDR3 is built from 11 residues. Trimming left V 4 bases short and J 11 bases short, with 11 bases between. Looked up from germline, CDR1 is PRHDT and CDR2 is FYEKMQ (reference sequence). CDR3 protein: CASSSSRRAFF. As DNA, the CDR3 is TGTGCCAGCAGCTCCTCCAGGAGGGCTTTCTTT.

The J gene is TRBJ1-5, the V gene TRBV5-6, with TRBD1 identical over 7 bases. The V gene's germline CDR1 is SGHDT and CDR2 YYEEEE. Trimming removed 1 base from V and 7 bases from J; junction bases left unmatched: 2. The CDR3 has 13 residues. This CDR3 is CASSLQGGQPQHF. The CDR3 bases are TGTGCCAGCAGCTTGCAGGGGGGACAGCCCCAGCATTTT.

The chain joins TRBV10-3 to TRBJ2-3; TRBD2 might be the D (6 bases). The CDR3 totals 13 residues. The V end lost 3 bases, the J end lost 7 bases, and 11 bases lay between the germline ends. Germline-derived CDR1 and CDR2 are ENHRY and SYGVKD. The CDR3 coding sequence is TGTGCCATCAGTGAACGCGGGGAGAATACGCAGTATTTT. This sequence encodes CAISERGENTQYF.

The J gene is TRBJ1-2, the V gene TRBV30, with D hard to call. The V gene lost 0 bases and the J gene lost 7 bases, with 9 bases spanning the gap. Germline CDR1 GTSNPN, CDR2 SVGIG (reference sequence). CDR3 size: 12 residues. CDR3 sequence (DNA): TGTGCCTGGAGTGTACCCACGCTTGGCTACACCTTC. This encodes CAWSVPTLGYTF.

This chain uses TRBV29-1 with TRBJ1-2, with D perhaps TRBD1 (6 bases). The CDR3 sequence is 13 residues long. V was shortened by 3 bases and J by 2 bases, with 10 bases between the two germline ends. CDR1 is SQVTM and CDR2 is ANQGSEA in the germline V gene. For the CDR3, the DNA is TGCAGCGTTGATGAAGGACAGAACTATGGCTACACCTTC. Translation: CSVDEGQNYGYTF.

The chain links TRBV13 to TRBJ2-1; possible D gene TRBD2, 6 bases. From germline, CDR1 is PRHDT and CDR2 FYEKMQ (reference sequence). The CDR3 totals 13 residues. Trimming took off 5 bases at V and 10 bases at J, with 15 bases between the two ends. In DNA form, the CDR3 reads TGTGCCAGCAGCCCCCCGGGACTTCGAGAGCAGTTCTTC. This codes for CASSPPGLREQFF.

The CDR3, as DNA: TGTGCCAGCAGAGCCAGGGGCCCCTCTGGGGCCAACGTCCTGACTTTC. It codes for CASRARGPSGANVLTF. The chain has TRBV11-1 and TRBJ2-6; D is perhaps TRBD1 (6 bases). The germline V gene has CDR1 SGHAT and CDR2 FQDESV (reference sequence). CDR3 size: 16 residues. The V end was cut by 6 bases, the J end by 0 bases, with 12 bases between.

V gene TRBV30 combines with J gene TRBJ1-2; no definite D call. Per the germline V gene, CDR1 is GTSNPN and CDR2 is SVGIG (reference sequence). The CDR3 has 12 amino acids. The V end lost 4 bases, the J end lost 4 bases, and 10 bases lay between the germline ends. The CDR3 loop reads CAWISFPYGYTF. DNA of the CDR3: TGTGCCTGGATATCTTTCCCCTATGGCTACACCTTC.

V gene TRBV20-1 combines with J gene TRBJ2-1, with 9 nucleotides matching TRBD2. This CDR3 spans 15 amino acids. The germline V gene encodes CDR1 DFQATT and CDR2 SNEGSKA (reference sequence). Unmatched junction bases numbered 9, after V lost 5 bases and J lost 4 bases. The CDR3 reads CSARSTSGLYNEQFF. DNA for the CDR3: TGCAGTGCTCGATCGACTAGCGGACTTTACAATGAGCAGTTCTTC.

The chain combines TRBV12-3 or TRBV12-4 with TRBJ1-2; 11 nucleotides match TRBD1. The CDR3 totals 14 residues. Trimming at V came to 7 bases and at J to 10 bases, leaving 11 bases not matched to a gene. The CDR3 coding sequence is TGTGCCAGCACCCGAGGACAGGGGGCCGGTCCCTACACCTTC. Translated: CASTRGQGAGPYTF.

Here the CDR3 DNA reads TGTGCCTGGAGTGTATTGGGACGAGGGGGAAATACGCAGTATTTT. Its translation: CAWSVLGRGGNTQYF. The chain has TRBV30 and TRBJ2-3; D might be TRBD1 (6 bases). The V gene lost 0 bases and the J gene lost 7 bases, with 17 bases spanning the gap. Germline V gene lookup returns CDR1 GTSNPN and CDR2 SVGIG (reference sequence). The length of the CDR3 is 15 residues. The full variable domain, its missing parts supplied by reference TRBV30 and TRBJ2-3, is SQTIHQWPATLVQPVGSPLSLECTVEGTSNPNLYWYRQAAGRGLQLLFYSVGIGQISSEVPQNLSASRPQDRQFILSSKKLLLSDSGFYLCAWSVLGRGGNTQYFGPGTRLTVL.

Here the CDR3 reads CASSSALAGAADTQYF. The CDR3 DNA is TGTGCCAGCAGTTCGGCACTAGCGGGGGCTGCAGATACGCAGTATTTT. The rearrangement joins TRBV27 to TRBJ2-3; 11 positions match TRBD2. The CDR3 contains 16 residues. With V trimmed by 4 bases and J by 4 bases, 7 bases remained unmatched. Germline lookup yields CDR1 MNHEY and CDR2 SMNVEV (reference sequence).

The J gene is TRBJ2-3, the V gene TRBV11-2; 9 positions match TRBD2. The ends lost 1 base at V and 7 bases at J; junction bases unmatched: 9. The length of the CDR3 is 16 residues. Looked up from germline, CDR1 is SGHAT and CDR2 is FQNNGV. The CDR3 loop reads CASSLGLAGRGNTQYF. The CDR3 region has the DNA TGTGCCAGCAGCTTAGGGCTAGCGGGGAGAGGAAATACGCAGTATTTT.

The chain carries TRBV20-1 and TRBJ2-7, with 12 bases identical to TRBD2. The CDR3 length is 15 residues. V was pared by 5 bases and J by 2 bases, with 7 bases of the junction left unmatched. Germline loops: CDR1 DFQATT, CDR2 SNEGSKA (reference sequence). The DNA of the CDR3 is TGCAGTGCTGGAGGACTAGCGGGATCTCCCTACGAGCAGTACTTC. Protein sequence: CSAGGLAGSPYEQYF.

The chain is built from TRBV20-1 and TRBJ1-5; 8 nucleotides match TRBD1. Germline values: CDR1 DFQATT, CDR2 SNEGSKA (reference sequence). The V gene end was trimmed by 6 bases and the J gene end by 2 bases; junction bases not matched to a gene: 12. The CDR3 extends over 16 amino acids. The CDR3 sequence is CSAARGLGNGNQPQHF. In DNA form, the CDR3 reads TGCAGTGCAGCCAGGGGGCTGGGTAACGGCAATCAGCCCCAGCATTTT.

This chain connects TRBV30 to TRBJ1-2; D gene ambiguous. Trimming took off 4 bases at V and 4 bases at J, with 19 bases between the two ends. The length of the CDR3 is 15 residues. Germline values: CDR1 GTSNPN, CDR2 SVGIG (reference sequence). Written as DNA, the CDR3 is TGTGCCTGGACCCCTGTTGGGCGTACCCTCTATGGCTACACCTTC. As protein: CAWTPVGRTLYGYTF. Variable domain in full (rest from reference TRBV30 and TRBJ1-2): SQTIHQWPATLVQPVGSPLSLECTVEGTSNPNLYWYRQAAGRGLQLLFYSVGIGQISSEVPQNLSASRPQDRQFILSSKKLLLSDSGFYLCAWTPVGRTLYGYTFGSGTRLTVV.

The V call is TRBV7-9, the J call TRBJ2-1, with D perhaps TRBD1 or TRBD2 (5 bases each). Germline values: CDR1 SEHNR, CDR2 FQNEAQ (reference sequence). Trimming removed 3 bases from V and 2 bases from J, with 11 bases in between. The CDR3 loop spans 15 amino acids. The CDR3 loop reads CASSFPGAPYNEQFF. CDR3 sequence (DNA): TGTGCCAGCAGCTTTCCCGGGGCCCCCTACAATGAGCAGTTCTTC.